These T cell receptor beta chains were read from a single sample in a study of identifying expanded T cells in peripheral blood. The repertoire was sequenced with immunoSEQ multiplex PCR; TCRdb's copy has only in-frame clones and lacks some. Of roughly 100,000 clones in the sample, roughly 85% were seen once. The sample was blood. Source of these receptors: a person between 18 and 69 years old in good health. Each CDR3 is given with its conserved first and last residue. D genes are given only for firm matches. Rows give clone size only sometimes, using once, few, many, or a class for an expanded clone.

CDR3nt: TGTGCCAGCAGTGAATTTCCGGGGGAGCAGTACTTC
CDR3aa: CASSEFPGEQYF
d_gene: NA
len: 12
v_gene: TRBV6-1
j_gene: TRBJ2-7
abundance: NA

CDR3nt: TGTGCCAGCAGTTACTCGTCTAGCGGAGAGACCCAGTACTTC
CDR3aa: CASSYSSSGETQYF
d_gene: TRBD2
len: 14
v_gene: TRBV6-6
j_gene: TRBJ2-5
abundance: NA

CDR3nt: TGTGCCAGCTCAAGACAGGGGGCAGATCAGCCCCAGCATTTT
CDR3aa: CASSRQGADQPQHF
d_gene: TRBD1
len: 14
v_gene: TRBV18
j_gene: TRBJ1-5
abundance: few

CDR3nt: TGTGCCAGCAGTTACCCAGTACAGAGCGGCTATGGCTACACCTTC
CDR3aa: CASSYPVQSGYGYTF
d_gene: NA
len: 15
v_gene: TRBV6-6
j_gene: TRBJ1-2
abundance: NA

CDR3nt: TGTGCCAGCAGTCCAAAGCAGGGTTTTAGAGTCTATGGCTACACCTTC
CDR3aa: CASSPKQGFRVYGYTF
d_gene: NA
len: 16
v_gene: TRBV27
j_gene: TRBJ1-2
abundance: NA

CDR3nt: TGTGCCAGCAGCCGACTTCTCGGGGGCTTTGAGGGGAATGAGCAGTTCTTC
CDR3aa: CASSRLLGGFEGNEQFF
d_gene: NA
len: 17
v_gene: TRBV14
j_gene: TRBJ2-1
abundance: NA

CDR3nt: TGTGCCAGCAGCTTCTACCGGACGAACACTGAAGCTTTCTTT
CDR3aa: CASSFYRTNTEAFF
d_gene: NA
len: 14
v_gene: TRBV6-1
j_gene: TRBJ1-1
abundance: NA

CDR3nt: TGTGCCAGCAGTTGGGCGCCAAACTATGGCTACACCTTC
CDR3aa: CASSWAPNYGYTF
d_gene: NA
len: 13
v_gene: TRBV2
j_gene: TRBJ1-2
abundance: NA

CDR3nt: TGTGCCAGCAGTGCCGGGACAGGGGCAAATTCACCCCTCCACTTT
CDR3aa: CASSAGTGANSPLHF
d_gene: TRBD1
len: 15
v_gene: TRBV2
j_gene: TRBJ1-6
abundance: once

CDR3nt: TGTGCCAGCAGTGCTAGGGGGAGCTCCTACAATGAGCAGTTCTTC
CDR3aa: CASSARGSSYNEQFF
d_gene: NA
len: 15
v_gene: TRBV2
j_gene: TRBJ2-1
abundance: NA

CDR3nt: TGTGCCAGCAGTTTATCGATAGGGAAGCAAGAGACCCAGTACTTC
CDR3aa: CASSLSIGKQETQYF
d_gene: NA
len: 15
v_gene: TRBV27
j_gene: TRBJ2-5
abundance: NA

CDR3nt: TGTGCCAGCAGTTACGGCGGGGGTCAGCCCCAGCATTTT
CDR3aa: CASSYGGGQPQHF
d_gene: NA
len: 13
v_gene: TRBV6-5
j_gene: TRBJ1-5
abundance: NA

CDR3nt: TGTGCCAGCAGCCGGACTAGCGGGGTCACAGATACGCAGTATTTT
CDR3aa: CASSRTSGVTDTQYF
d_gene: TRBD2
len: 15
v_gene: TRBV7-2
j_gene: TRBJ2-3
abundance: NA

CDR3nt: TGTGCCAGCAGGAAAGCGGAGGAAAGCACAGATACGCAGTATTTT
CDR3aa: CASRKAEESTDTQYF
d_gene: NA
len: 15
v_gene: TRBV2
j_gene: TRBJ2-3
abundance: NA

CDR3nt: TGTGCCATCAGCGGGACAGCCTTTTATGGCTACACCTTC
CDR3aa: CAISGTAFYGYTF
d_gene: TRBD1
len: 13
v_gene: TRBV10-3
j_gene: TRBJ1-2
abundance: NA

CDR3nt: TGTGCCAGTAGTGCAGCCCTGGGCTACGAGCAGTACTTC
CDR3aa: CASSAALGYEQYF
d_gene: NA
len: 13
v_gene: TRBV19
j_gene: TRBJ2-7
abundance: once

CDR3nt: TGCGCCAGCAGCAACAGGGTAGACTATGGCTACACCTTC
CDR3aa: CASSNRVDYGYTF
d_gene: NA
len: 13
v_gene: TRBV5-1
j_gene: TRBJ1-2
abundance: NA

CDR3nt: TGTGCCAGCAGCCAAGATATATGGGGGGCAGGGTATGGCTACACCTTC
CDR3aa: CASSQDIWGAGYGYTF
d_gene: NA
len: 16
v_gene: TRBV4-2
j_gene: TRBJ1-2
abundance: NA

CDR3nt: TGTGCCAGCAGCGTAGGCAGGCAGGTTGGTGGCTACACCTTC
CDR3aa: CASSVGRQVGGYTF
d_gene: NA
len: 14
v_gene: TRBV9
j_gene: TRBJ1-2
abundance: once

CDR3nt: TGTGCCAGCAGTGCCCTGGGAGGAAGGGGAACGCCCAGGAAGGGTACGCAGTATTTT
CDR3aa: CASSALGGRGTPRKGTQYF
d_gene: NA
len: 19
v_gene: TRBV6-1
j_gene: TRBJ2-3
abundance: NA

CDR3nt: TGTGCCAGAAGCTTGGAGAAGGACGGGATCTACAATGAGCAGTTCTTC
CDR3aa: CARSLEKDGIYNEQFF
d_gene: NA
len: 16
v_gene: TRBV5-3
j_gene: TRBJ2-1
abundance: NA

CDR3nt: TGCGCCAGCAGCCAAGAATGGGCTAAGGGAGTGGGAAGCTACGAGCAGTACTTC
CDR3aa: CASSQEWAKGVGSYEQYF
d_gene: NA
len: 18
v_gene: TRBV4-3
j_gene: TRBJ2-7
abundance: NA

CDR3nt: TGCAGCGTAGCAGGGAGGTACACTGAAGCTTTCTTT
CDR3aa: CSVAGRYTEAFF
d_gene: NA
len: 12
v_gene: TRBV29-1
j_gene: TRBJ1-1
abundance: NA